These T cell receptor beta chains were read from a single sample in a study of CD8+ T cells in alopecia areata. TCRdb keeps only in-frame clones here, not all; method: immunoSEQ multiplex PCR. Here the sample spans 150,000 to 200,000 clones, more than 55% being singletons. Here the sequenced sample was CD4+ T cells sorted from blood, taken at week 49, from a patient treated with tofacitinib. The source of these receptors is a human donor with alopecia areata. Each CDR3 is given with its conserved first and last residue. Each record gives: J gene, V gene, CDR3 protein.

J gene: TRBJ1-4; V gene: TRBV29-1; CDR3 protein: CSVEVDRINRLFF
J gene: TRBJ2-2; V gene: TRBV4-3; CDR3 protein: CASSTGAAGELFF
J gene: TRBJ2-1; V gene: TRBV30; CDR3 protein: CAWIPWGRVLYNEQFF
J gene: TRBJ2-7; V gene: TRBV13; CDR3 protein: CASSFGTGRYEQYF
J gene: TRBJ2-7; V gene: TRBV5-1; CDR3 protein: CASSLENQGIPYEQYF
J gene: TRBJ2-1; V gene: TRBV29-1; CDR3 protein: CSVVSASGRNEQFF
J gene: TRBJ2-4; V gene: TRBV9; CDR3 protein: CASSAVGGNIQYF
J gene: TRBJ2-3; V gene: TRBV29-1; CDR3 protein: CSLRQGPPGDTQYF
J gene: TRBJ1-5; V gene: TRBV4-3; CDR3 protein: CASSQTTNQPQHF
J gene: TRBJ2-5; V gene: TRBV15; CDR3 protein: CATSRDRLLAGTQYF
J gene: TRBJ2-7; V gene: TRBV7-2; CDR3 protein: CASSFVTGAYEQYF
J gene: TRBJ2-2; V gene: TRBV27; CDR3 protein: CASSLSPPPNTGELFF
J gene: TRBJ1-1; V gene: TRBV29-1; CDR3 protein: CSVEGQMNTEAFF
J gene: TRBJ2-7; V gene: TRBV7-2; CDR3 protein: CASSFRLAHEQYF
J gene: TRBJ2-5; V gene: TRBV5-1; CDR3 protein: CASSSSGTSGQTQYF
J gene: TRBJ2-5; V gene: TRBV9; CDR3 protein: CASSTEPQAGTQYF
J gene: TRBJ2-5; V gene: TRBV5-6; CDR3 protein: CASSLPPDGYQETQYF
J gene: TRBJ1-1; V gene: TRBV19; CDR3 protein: CASEDRSRNTEAFF
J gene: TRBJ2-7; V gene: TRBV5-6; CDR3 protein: CASSFVGQGYEQYF
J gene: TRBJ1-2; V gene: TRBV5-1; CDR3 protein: CASSPGQQLANYGYTF
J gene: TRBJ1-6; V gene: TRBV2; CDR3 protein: CASARSNADNSPLHF
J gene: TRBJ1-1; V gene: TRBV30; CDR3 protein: CAWSVQGAEAFF
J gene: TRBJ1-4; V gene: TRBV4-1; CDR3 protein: CASSQDGTGNEKLFF
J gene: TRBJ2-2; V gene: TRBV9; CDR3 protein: CASSAQTLNTGELFF
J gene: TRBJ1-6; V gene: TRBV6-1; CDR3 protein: CASSAIGRNSPLHF
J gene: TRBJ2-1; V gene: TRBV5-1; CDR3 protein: CASSLYVSSSYNEQFF
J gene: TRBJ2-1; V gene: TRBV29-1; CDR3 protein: CSVIHSGTTIEQFF
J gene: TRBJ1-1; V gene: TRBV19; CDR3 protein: CASSATPKAFF
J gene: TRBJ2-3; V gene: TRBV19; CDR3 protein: CASSRTGPSETSSTDTQYF
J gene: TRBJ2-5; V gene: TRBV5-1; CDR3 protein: CASSLIPGSQETQYF
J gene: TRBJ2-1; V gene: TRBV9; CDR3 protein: CASSEGTGVNNEQFF
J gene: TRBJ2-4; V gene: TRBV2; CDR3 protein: CASSEEGVSLYQYF
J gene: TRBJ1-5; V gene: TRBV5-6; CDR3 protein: CASSFLGTGGDQPQHF
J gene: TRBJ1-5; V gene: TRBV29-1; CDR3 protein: CSVGRSGQPQHF
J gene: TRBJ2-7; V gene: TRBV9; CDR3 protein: CASSVAETGLYEQYF
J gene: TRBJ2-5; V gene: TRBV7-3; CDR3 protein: CASSRAGFETQYF
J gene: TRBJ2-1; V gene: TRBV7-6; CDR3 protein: CASSLSSGGGVNEQFF
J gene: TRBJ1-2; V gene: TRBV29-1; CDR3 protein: CSVEATGGYGYTF
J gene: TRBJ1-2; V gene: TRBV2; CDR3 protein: CASSEASGAYGYTF
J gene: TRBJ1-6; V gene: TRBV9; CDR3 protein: CASSPEDRWGSPLHF
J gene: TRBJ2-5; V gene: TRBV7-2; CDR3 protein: CASSARQGQTQYF
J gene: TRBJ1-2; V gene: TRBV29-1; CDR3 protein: CSVEGQGGGYGYTF
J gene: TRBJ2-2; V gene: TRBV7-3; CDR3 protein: CASSRGGGGELFF
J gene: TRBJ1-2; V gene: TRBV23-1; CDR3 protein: CASSQVGIYGYTF
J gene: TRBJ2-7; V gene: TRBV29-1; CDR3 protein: CSVEAGSSEQYF
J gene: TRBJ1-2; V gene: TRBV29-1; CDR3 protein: CSGQGGDYGYTF
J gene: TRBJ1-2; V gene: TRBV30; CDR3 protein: CACNRGTQPNYGYTF